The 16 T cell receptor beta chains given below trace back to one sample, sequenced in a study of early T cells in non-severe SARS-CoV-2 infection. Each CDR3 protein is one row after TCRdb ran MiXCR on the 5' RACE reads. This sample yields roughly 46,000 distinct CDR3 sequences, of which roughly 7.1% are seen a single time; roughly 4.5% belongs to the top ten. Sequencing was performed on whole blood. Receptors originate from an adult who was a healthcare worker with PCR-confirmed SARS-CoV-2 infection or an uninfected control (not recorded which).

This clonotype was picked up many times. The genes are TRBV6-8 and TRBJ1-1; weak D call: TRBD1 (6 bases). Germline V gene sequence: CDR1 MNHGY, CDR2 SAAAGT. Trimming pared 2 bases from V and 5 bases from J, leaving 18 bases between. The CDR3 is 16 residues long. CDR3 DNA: TGTGCCAGCAGTTACCCCCCGTCCGAGGGGGTGACTGAAGCTTTCTTT. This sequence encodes CASSYPPSEGVTEAFF.

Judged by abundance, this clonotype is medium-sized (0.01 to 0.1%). The CDR3 protein is CASSGGQETQYF. The CDR3 DNA reads as TGCGCCAGCAGTGGGGGTCAAGAGACCCAGTACTTC. The chain couples TRBV10-1 to TRBJ2-5; D is ambiguous. Germline assignment: CDR1 WNHNN and CDR2 SYGVQD (reference sequence). Trimming took off 4 bases at V and 2 bases at J, with 5 bases between the two ends. CDR3 length: 12 amino acids.

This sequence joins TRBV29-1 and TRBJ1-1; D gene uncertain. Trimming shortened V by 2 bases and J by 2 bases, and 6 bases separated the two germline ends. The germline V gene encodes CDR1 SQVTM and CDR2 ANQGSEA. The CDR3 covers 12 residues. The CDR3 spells CSVEKGNTEAFF. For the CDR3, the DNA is TGCAGCGTTGAAAAAGGAAACACTGAAGCTTTCTTT.

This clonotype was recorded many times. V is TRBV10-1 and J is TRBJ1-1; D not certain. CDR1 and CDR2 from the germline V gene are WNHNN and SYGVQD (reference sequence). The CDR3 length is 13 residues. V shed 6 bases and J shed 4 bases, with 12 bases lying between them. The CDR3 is CASSFKEGTEAFF. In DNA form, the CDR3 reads TGCGCCAGCAGCTTCAAGGAGGGCACTGAAGCTTTCTTT.

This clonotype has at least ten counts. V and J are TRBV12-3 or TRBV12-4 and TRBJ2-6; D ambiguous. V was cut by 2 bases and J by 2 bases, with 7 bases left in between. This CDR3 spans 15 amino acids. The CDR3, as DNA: TGTGCCAGCAGTTTACTGGTTCCTGGGGCCAACGTCCTGACTTTC. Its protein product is CASSLLVPGANVLTF.

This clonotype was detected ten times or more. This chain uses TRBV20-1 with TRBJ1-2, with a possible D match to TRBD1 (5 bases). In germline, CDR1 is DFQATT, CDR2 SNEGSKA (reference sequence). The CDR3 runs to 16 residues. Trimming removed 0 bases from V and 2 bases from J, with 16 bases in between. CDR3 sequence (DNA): TGCAGTGCTAGAGATGGGACTATGGGGCCAAACTATGGCTACACCTTC. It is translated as CSARDGTMGPNYGYTF.

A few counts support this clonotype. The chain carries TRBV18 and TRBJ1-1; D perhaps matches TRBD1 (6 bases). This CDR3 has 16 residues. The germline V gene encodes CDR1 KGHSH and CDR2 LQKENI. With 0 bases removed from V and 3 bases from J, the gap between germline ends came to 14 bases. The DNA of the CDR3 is TGTGCCAGCTCACCACCGTCTCTCCAGGGGTACACTGAAGCTTTCTTT. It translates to CASSPPSLQGYTEAFF.

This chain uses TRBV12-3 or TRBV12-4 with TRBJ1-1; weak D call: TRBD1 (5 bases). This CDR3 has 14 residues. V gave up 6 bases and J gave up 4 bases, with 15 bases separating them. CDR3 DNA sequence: TGTGCCAGCAGCCCAGCGGGGGGTCTCACTGAAGCTTTCTTT. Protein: CASSPAGGLTEAFF.

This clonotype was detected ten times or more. This CDR3 reads CSVVGPGGEDEQYF. Written as DNA, the CDR3 is TGCAGCGTTGTGGGACCCGGGGGGGAAGATGAGCAGTACTTC. This chain links TRBV29-1 with TRBJ2-7; 8 nucleotides match TRBD2. V lost 4 bases and J lost 7; bases outside the gene matches: 12. This CDR3 is built from 14 residues. Germline V gene data show CDR1 as SQVTM and CDR2 as ANQGSEA.

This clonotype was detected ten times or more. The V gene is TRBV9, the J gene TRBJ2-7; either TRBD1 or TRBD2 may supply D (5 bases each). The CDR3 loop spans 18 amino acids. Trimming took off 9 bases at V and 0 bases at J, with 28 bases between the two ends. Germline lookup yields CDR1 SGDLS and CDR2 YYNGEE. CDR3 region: CATTTGGRARMSSYEQYF. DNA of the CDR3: TGTGCCACCACCACTGGAGGCAGGGCCAGGATGAGCTCCTACGAGCAGTACTTC.

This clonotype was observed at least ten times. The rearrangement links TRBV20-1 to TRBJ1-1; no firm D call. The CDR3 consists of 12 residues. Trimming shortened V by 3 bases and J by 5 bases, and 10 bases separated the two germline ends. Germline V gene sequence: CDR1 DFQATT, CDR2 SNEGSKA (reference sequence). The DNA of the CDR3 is TGCAGTGCTAGCTGGAAAACGACTGAAGCTTTCTTT. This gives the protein CSASWKTTEAFF.

For the CDR3, the DNA is TGTGCCAGCAGCGTAATCCGGGACAGAGATCAGCCCCAGCATTTT. Amino acid sequence: CASSVIRDRDQPQHF. The gene calls are TRBV5-6 and TRBJ1-5, with TRBD1 matching over 7 bases. This CDR3 region has 15 residues. Germline CDR1 and CDR2: SGHDT and YYEEEE. Trimming took 4 bases from V and 5 from J; bases not matched to a gene: 9.

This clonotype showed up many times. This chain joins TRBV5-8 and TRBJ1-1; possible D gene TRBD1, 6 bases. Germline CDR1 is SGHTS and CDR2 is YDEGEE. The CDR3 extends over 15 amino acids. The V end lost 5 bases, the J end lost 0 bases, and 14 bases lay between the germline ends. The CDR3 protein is CASSRRGGMNTEAFF. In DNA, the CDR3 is TGTGCCAGCAGTAGAAGGGGGGGCATGAACACTGAAGCTTTCTTT.

The CDR3 coding sequence is TGTGCCAGCAGCCCTACTCAAGACGGGGGCAATCAGCCCCAGCATTTT. Protein: CASSPTQDGGNQPQHF. The rearrangement uses TRBV3-1 and TRBJ1-5; D call uncertain. Per the germline V gene, CDR1 is LGHDT and CDR2 is YNNKEL (reference sequence). Trimming left V 4 bases short and J 2 bases short, with 15 bases between. This CDR3 comprises 16 residues.

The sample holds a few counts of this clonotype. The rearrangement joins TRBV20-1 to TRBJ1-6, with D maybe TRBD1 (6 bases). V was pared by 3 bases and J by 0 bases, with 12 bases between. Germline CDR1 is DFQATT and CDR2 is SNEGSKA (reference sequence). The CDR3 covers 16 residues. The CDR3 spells CSARGAGRSYNSPLHF. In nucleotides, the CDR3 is TGCAGTGCTAGGGGGGCCGGCCGCTCCTATAATTCACCCCTCCACTTT.

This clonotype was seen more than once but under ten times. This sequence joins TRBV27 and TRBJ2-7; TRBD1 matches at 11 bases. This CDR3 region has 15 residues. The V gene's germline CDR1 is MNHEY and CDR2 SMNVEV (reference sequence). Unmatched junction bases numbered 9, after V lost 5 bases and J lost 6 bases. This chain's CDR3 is CASSATGQGVPEQYF. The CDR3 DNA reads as TGTGCCAGCAGTGCGACGGGACAGGGGGTTCCCGAGCAGTACTTC.